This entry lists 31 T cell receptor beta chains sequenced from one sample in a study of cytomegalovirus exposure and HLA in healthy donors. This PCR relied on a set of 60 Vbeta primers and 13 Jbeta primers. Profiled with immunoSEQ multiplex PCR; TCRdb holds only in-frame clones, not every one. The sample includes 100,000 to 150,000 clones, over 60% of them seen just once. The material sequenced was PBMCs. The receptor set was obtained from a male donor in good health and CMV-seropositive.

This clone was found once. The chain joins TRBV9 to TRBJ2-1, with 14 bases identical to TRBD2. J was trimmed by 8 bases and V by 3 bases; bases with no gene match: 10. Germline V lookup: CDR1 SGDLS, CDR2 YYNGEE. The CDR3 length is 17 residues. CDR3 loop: CASSETSGGARLHEQFF. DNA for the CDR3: TGTGCCAGCAGCGAGACTAGCGGGGGGGCCCGGCTGCATGAGCAGTTCTTC. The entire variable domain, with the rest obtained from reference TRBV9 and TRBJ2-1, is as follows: DSGVTQTPKHLITATGQRVTLRCSPRSGDLSVYWYQQSLDQGLQFLIQYYNGEERAKGNILERFSAQQFPDLHSELNLSSLELGDSALYFCASSETSGGARLHEQFFGPGTRLTVL.

This CDR3 reads CASSLTSGATYNEQFF. The CDR3 region has the DNA TGTGCCAGCAGTCTGACTAGCGGGGCAACCTACAATGAGCAGTTCTTC. The chain has TRBV5-4 and TRBJ2-1; 11 positions agree with TRBD2. The germline gives CDR1 SGHNT, CDR2 YYREEE (reference sequence). The CDR3 extends over 16 amino acids. V shed 5 bases and J 2 bases; nucleotides not matched to a gene: 6. Full variable domain (rest looked up from reference TRBV5-4 and TRBJ2-1): ETGVTQSPTHLIKTRGQQVTLRCSSQSGHNTVSWYQQALGQGPQFIFQYYREEENGRGNFPPRFSGLQFPNYSSELNVNALELDDSALYLCASSLTSGATYNEQFFGPGTRLTVL.

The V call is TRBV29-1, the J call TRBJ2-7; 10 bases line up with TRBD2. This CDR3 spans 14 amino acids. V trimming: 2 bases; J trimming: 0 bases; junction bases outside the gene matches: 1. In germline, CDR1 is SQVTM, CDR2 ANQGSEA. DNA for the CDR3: TGCAGCGTTGAACTAGCGGGAGTCTCCTACGAGCAGTACTTC. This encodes CSVELAGVSYEQYF.

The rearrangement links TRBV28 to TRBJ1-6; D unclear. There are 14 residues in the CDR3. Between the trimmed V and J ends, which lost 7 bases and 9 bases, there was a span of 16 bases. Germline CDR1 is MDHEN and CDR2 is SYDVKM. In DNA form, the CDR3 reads TGTGCCAGCACTATGTGGGCGAACGGTTCACCCCTCCACTTT. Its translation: CASTMWANGSPLHF.

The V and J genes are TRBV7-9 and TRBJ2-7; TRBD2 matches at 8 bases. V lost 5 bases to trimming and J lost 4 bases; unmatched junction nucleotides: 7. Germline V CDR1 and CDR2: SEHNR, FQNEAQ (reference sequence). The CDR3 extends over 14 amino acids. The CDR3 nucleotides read TGTGCCAGCAGCCGTTCGGGAGGGGAGTACGAGCAGTACTTC. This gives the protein CASSRSGGEYEQYF.

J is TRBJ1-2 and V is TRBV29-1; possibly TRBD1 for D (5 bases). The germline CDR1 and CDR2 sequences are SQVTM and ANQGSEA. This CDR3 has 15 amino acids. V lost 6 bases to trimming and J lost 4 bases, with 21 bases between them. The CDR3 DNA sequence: TGCAGCGTCGCCGGGGGGGGAGCAGCCCGCTATGGCTACACCTTC. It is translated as CSVAGGGAARYGYTF.

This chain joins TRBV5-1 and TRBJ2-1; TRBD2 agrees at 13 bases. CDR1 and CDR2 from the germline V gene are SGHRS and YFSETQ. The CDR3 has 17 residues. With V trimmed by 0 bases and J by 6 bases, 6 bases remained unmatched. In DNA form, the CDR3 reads TGCGCCAGCAGCTTGGATACTAGCGGGGGGGCAACCAATGAGCAGTTCTTC. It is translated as CASSLDTSGGATNEQFF.

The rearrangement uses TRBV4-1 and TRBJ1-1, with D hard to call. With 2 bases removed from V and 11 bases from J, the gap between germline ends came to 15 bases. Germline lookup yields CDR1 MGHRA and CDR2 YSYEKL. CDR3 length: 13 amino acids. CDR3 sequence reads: CASSQPGSPVAFF. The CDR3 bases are TGCGCCAGCAGCCAACCCGGGTCTCCTGTGGCTTTCTTT.

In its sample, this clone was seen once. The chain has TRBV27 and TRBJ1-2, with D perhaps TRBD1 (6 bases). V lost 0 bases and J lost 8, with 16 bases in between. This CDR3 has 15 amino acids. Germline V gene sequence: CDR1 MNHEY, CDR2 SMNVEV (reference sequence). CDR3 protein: CASSLSPGLRGGYTF. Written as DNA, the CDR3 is TGTGCCAGCAGTTTATCGCCGGGGCTTAGGGGGGGCTACACCTTC.

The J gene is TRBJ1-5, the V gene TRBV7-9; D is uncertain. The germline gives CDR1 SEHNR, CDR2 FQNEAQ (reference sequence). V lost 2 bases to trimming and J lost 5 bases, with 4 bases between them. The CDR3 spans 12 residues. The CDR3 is CASSLLDQPQHF. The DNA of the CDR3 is TGTGCCAGCAGCTTACTCGATCAGCCCCAGCATTTT.

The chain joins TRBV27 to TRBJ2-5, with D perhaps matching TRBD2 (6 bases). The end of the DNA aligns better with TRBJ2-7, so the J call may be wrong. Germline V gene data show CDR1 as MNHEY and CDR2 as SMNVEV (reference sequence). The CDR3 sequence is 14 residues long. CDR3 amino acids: CASSLLRGPYEQYF. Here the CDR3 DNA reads TGTGCCAGCAGTTTATTGCGGGGTCCCTACGAGCAGTACTTC.

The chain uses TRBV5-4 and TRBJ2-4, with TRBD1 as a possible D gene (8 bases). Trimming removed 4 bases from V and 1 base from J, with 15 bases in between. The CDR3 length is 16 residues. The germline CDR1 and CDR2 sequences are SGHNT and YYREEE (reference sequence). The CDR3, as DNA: TGTGCCAGCAGCAAACAACAGGGGGGGGCCAAAAACATTCAGTACTTC. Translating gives CASSKQQGGAKNIQYF.

In DNA form, the CDR3 reads TGTGCCAGCAGTTTCAGGGGCTATGGCTACACCTTC. Translated, it gives CASSFRGYGYTF. The chain links TRBV6-5 to TRBJ1-2; D perhaps matches TRBD1 (6 bases). CDR3 length: 12 amino acids. The germline V and J ends were trimmed by 4 bases and 4 bases, with 7 bases remaining between them. The V gene's germline CDR1 is MNHEY and CDR2 SVGAGI.

CDR3 amino acids: CASSRTGGLNSPLHF. The CDR3 nucleotides read TGTGCCAGCTCCCGGACAGGGGGTTTGAATTCACCCCTCCACTTT. J is TRBJ1-6 and V is TRBV18; 10 nucleotides agree with TRBD1. The CDR3 totals 15 residues. Unmatched junction bases numbered 6, after V lost 6 bases and J lost 7 bases. Germline values: CDR1 KGHSH, CDR2 LQKENI.

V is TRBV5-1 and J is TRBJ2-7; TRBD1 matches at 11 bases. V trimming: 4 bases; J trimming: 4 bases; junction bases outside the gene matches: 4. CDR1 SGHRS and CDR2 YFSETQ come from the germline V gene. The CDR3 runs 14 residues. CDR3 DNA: TGCGCCAGCAGCCGGACAGGGGGCAGATACGAGCAGTACTTC. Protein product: CASSRTGGRYEQYF.

The CDR3 sequence: CAIRSPTSGPAYEQYF. DNA for the CDR3: TGTGCCATCAGATCACCGACTAGCGGGCCAGCCTACGAGCAGTACTTC. J is TRBJ2-7 and V is TRBV10-3; 10 bases line up with TRBD2. After removal of 6 bases from V and 2 bases from J, the junction contained 10 bases not matched to a gene. Germline V lookup: CDR1 ENHRY, CDR2 SYGVKD. The length of the CDR3 is 16 residues.

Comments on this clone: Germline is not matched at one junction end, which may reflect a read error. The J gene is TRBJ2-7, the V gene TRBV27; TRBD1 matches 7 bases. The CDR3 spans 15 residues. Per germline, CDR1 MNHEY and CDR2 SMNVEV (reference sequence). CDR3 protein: CASRPRLGQTYEWNF. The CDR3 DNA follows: TGTGCCAGCAGGCCTCGGTTGGGACAGACCTACGAGTGGAACTTC.

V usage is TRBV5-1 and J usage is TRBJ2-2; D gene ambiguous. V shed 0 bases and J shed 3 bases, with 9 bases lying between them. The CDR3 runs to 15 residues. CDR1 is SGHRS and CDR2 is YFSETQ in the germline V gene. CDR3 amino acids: CASSLEAADTGELFF. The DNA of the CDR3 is TGCGCCAGCAGCTTGGAGGCGGCAGACACCGGGGAGCTGTTTTTT.

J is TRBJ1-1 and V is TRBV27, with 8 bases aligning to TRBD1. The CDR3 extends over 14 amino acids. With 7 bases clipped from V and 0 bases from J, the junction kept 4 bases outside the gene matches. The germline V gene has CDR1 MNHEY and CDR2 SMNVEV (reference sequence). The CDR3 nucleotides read TGTGCCAGCACTAGACAGGGGTTGAACACTGAAGCTTTCTTT. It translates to CASTRQGLNTEAFF.

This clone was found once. CDR3: CASSVGGRSYNEQFF. In DNA, the CDR3 is TGTGCCAGCAGCGTCGGGGGGCGGTCCTACAATGAGCAGTTCTTC. V gene TRBV9 combines with J gene TRBJ2-1, with a weak D call TRBD2 (7 bases). CDR3 length: 15 residues. Trimming shortened V by 2 bases and J by 1 base, and 10 bases separated the two germline ends. Per germline, CDR1 SGDLS and CDR2 YYNGEE. The variable domain in full, completed from reference TRBV9 and TRBJ2-1, reads DSGVTQTPKHLITATGQRVTLRCSPRSGDLSVYWYQQSLDQGLQFLIQYYNGEERAKGNILERFSAQQFPDLHSELNLSSLELGDSALYFCASSVGGRSYNEQFFGPGTRLTVL.

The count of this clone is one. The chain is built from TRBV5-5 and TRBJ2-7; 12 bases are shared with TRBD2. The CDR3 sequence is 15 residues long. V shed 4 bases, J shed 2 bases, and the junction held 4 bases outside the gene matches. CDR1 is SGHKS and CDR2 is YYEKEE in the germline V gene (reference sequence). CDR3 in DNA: TGTGCCAGCAGCACGGGACTAGCGGGCACCTACGAGCAGTACTTC. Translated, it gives CASSTGLAGTYEQYF.

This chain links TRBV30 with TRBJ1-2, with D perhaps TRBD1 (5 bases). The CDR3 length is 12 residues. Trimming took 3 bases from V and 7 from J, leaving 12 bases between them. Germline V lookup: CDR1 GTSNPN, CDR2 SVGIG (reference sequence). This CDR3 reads CAWRGTVRGYTF. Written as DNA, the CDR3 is TGTGCCTGGAGGGGGACTGTCCGTGGCTACACCTTC. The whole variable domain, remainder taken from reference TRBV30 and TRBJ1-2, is SQTIHQWPATLVQPVGSPLSLECTVEGTSNPNLYWYRQAAGRGLQLLFYSVGIGQISSEVPQNLSASRPQDRQFILSSKKLLLSDSGFYLCAWRGTVRGYTFGSGTRLTVV.

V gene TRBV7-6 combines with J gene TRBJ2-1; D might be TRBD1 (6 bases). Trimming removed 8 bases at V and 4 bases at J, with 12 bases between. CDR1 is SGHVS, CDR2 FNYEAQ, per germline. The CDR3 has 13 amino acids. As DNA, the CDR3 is TGTGCCAGCGGGGGCCCACCTTACAATGAGCAGTTCTTC. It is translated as CASGGPPYNEQFF.

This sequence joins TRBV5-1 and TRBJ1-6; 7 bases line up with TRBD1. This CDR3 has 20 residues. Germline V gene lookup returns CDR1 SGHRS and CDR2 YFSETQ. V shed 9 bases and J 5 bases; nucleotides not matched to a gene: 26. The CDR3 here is CANPTGPNALDTLDNSPLHF. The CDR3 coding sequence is TGCGCCAACCCGACAGGGCCCAACGCCCTAGATACCTTGGATAATTCACCCCTCCACTTT.

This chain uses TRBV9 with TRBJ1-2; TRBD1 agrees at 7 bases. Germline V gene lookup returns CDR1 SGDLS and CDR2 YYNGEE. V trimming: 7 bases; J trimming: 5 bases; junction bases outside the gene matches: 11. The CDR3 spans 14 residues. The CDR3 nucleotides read TGTGCCAGCGGAGACAGGGCGTTTGGGTATGGCTACACCTTC. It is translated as CASGDRAFGYGYTF.

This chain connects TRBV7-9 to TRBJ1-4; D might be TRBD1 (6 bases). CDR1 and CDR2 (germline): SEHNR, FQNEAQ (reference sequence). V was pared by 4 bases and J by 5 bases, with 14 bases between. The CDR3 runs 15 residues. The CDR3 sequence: CASSSPRGQNEKLFF. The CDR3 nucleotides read TGTGCCAGCAGCTCGCCGCGGGGGCAGAATGAAAAACTGTTTTTT. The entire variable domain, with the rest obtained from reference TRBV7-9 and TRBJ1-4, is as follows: DTGVSQNPRHKITKRGQNVTFRCDPISEHNRLYWYRQTLGQGPEFLTYFQNEAQLEKSRLLSDRFSAERPKGSFSTLEIQRTEQGDSAMYLCASSSPRGQNEKLFFGSGTQLSVL.

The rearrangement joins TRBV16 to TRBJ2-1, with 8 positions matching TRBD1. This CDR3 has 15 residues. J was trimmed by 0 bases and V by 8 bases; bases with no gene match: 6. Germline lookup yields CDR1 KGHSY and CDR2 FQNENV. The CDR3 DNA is TGTGCCAGCGGTCCGGGACAGGCCTCCTACAATGAGCAGTTCTTC. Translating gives CASGPGQASYNEQFF.

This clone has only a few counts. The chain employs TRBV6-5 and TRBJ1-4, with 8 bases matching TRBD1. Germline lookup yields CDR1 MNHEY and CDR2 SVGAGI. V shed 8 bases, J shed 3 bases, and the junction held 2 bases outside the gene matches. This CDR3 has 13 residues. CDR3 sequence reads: CASSRGPNEKLFF. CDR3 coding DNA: TGTGCCAGCTCCAGGGGGCCTAATGAAAAACTGTTTTTT.

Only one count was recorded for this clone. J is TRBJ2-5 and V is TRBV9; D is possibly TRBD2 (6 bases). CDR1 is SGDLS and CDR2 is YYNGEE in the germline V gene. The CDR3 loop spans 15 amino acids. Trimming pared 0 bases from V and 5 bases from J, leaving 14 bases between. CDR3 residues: CASSVATGVWETQYF. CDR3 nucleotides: TGTGCCAGCAGCGTAGCTACGGGGGTTTGGGAGACCCAGTACTTC. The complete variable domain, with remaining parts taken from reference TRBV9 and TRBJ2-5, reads DSGVTQTPKHLITATGQRVTLRCSPRSGDLSVYWYQQSLDQGLQFLIQYYNGEERAKGNILERFSAQQFPDLHSELNLSSLELGDSALYFCASSVATGVWETQYFGPGTRLLVL.

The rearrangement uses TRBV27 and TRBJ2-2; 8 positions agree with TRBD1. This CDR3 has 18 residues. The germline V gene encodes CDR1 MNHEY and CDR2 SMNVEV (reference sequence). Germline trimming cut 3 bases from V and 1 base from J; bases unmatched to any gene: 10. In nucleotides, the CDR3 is TGTGCCAGCAGTTTCTTACGCACTGGGACAGGGAACACCGGGGAGCTGTTTTTT. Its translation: CASSFLRTGTGNTGELFF.

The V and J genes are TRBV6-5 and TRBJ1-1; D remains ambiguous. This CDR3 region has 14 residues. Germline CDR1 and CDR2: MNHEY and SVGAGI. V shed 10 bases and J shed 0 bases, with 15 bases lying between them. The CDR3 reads CATQDLLMNTEAFF. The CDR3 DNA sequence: TGTGCCACCCAGGATCTACTCATGAACACTGAAGCTTTCTTT.